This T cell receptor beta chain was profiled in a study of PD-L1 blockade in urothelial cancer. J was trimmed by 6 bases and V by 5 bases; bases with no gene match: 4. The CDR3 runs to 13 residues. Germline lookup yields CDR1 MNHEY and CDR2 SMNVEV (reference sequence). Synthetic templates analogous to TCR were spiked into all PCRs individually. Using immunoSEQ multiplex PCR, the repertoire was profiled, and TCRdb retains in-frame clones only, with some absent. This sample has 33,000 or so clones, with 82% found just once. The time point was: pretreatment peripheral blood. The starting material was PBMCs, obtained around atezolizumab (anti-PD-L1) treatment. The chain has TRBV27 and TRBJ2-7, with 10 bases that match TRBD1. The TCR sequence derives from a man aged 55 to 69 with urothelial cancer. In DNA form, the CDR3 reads TGTGCCAGCAGTCTTCGGACAGGGGGCGAGCAGTACTTC. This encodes CASSLRTGGEQYF.